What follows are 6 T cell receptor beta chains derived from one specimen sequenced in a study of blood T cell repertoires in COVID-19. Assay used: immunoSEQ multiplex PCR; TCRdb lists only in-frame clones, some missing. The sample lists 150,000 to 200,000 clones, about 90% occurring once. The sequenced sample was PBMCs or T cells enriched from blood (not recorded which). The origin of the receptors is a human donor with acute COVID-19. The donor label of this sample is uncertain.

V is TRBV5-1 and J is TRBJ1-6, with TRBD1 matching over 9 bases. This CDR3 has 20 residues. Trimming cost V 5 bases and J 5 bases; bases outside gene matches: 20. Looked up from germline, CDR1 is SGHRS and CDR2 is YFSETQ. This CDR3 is CASRPKPGQGGVMDNSPLHF. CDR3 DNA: TGCGCCAGCAGACCTAAACCGGGACAGGGAGGTGTGATGGATAATTCACCCCTCCACTTT.

CDR3 protein: CASSLASSGGGDTQYF. The CDR3, as DNA: TGTGCCAGCAGCTTAGCTTCTAGCGGGGGGGGAGATACGCAGTATTTT. The V gene is TRBV7-6, the J gene TRBJ2-3; 12 bases fit TRBD2. Germline-derived CDR1 and CDR2 are SGHVS and FNYEAQ. The CDR3 is 16 residues long. With 0 bases clipped from V and 5 bases from J, the junction kept 3 bases outside the gene matches. The variable domain in full, with the rest retrieved from reference TRBV7-6 and TRBJ2-3, is GAGVSQSPRYKVTKRGQDVALRCDPISGHVSLYWYRQALGQGPEFLTYFNYEAQQDKSGLPNDRFSAERPEGSISTLTIQRTEQRDSAMYRCASSLASSGGGDTQYFGPGTRLTVL.

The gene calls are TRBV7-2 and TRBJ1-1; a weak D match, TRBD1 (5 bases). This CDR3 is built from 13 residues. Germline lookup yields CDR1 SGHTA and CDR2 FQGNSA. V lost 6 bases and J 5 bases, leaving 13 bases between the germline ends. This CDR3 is CASSVIRDTEAFF. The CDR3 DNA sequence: TGTGCCAGCAGTGTTATCAGGGATACTGAAGCTTTCTTT.

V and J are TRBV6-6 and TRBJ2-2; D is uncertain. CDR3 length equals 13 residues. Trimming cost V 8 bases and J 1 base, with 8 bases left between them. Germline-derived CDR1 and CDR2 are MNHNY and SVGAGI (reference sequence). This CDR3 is CASPQENTGELFF. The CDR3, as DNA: TGTGCCAGCCCCCAGGAGAACACCGGGGAGCTGTTTTTT.

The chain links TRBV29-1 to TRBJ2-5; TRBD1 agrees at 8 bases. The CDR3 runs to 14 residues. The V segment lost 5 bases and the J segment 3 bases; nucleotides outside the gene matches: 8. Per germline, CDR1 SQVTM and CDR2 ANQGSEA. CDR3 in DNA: TGCAGCGTTCAAACCCTGACAGGGGAAGAGACCCAGTACTTC. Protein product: CSVQTLTGEETQYF.

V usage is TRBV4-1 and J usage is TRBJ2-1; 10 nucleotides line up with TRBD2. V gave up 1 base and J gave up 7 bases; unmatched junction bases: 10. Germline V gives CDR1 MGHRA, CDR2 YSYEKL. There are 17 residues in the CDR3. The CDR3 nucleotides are TGCGCCAGCAGCCAAGGTGGAGCGGGGGGGCCTCGGAATGAGCAGTTCTTC. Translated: CASSQGGAGGPRNEQFF.